This T cell receptor beta chain stems from a study of regulatory T cells in long-lasting Graves disease. General study findings and limits: Newly diagnosed patients shared more than 750 public clonotypes; persistent patients shared about 2,700.

This CDR3 is 16 amino acids long. From germline, CDR1 is SNHLY and CDR2 FYNNEI. V was shortened by 6 bases and J by 1 base, with 15 bases between the two germline ends. The TCR beta library used iRepertoire HTBI primers with Arm-PCR amplification of CDR3. TCRdb re-analysed the multiplex PCR reads in MiXCR, keeping a single row per CDR3 protein. In the table there are roughly 250,000 distinct CDR3 sequences, 15% to 20% of which are singletons. Concerning this clonotype: Its target is not known.

The time point was: newly diagnosed GD, antithyroid drugs for less than 3 months. From RNA extracted from PBMCs, the TCR library was made. This sample also belongs to another study, concerning T cells in Graves' hyperthyroidism and ophthalmopathy. Per that study: Most clonotypes expanded in thyroid above 0.001 were likewise present in blood. Ophthalmopathy got predicted by the model a median about 6.5 months before its onset.

The TCR was taken from a woman under 40 with Graves disease. V gene TRBV2 combines with J gene TRBJ2-2, with D maybe TRBD2 (6 bases). The specimen comprised peripheral blood mononuclear cells (PBMCs), sampled at new diagnosis, from a patient treated with antithyroid drugs. The CDR3 loop is CASRGGSLVNTGELFF. CDR3 coding DNA: TGTGCCAGCAGAGGAGGGAGTCTCGTGAACACCGGGGAGCTGTTTTTT.